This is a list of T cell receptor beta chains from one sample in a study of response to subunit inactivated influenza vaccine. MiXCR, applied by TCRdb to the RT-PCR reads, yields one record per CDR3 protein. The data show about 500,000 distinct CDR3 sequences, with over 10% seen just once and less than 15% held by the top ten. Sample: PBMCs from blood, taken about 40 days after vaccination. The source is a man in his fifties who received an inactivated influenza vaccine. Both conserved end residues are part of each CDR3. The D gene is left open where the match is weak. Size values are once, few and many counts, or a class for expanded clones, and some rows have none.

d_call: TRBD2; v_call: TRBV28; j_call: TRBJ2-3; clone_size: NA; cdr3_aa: CASSFETSGMSDTQYF; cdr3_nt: TGTGCCAGCAGTTTCGAGACTAGCGGGATGTCAGATACGCAGTATTTT
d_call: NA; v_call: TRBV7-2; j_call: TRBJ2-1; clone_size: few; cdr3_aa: CASSLLGLTYNEQFF; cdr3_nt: TGTGCCAGCAGCTTACTTGGGTTAACCTACAATGAGCAGTTCTTC
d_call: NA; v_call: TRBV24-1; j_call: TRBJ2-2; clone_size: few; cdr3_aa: CASGAPNTGELFF; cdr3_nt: TGTGCCTCCGGCGCACCAAACACCGGGGAGCTGTTTTTT
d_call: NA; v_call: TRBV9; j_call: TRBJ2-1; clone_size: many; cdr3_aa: CASSPLSGYNEQFF; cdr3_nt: TGTGCCAGCAGCCCTTTGAGCGGTTACAATGAGCAGTTCTTC
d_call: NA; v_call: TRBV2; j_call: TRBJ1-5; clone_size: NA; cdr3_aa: CTSCPTRGTSDYSNQPQHF; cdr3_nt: TGTACCAGCTGTCCAACCCGAGGGACATCCGATTATAGCAATCAGCCCCAGCATTTT
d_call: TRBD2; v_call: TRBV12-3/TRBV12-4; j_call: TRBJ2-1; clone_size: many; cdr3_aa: CASSTSGVNEQFF; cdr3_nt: TGTGCCAGCAGTACTAGCGGGGTCAATGAGCAGTTCTTC
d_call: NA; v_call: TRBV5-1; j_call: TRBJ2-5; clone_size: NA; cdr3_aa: CASSKAGTDQETQYF; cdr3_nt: TGCGCCAGCAGCAAGGCCGGGACCGACCAAGAGACCCAGTACTTC
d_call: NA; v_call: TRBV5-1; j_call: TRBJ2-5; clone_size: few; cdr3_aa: CASSLTKGQETQYF; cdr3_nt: TGCGCCAGCAGCTTGACAAAGGGTCAAGAGACCCAGTACTTC
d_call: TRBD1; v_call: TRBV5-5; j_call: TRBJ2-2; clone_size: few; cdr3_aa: CASSSTGGLGTGELFF; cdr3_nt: TGTGCCAGCAGCTCCACAGGGGGCTTAGGCACCGGGGAGCTGTTTTTT
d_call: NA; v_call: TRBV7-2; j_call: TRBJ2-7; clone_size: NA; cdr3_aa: CASSLVRQGTEQYF; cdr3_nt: TGTGCCAGCAGCTTAGTCAGGCAGGGAACCGAGCAGTACTTC
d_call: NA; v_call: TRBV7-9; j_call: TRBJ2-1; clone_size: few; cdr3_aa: CASSFRLAGEQFF; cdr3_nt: TGTGCCAGCAGCTTTAGGTTAGCTGGGGAGCAGTTCTTC
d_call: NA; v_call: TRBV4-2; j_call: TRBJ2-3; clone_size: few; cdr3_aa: CASSPKAGATDTQYF; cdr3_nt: TGTGCCAGCAGCCCGAAGGCGGGGGCCACAGATACGCAGTATTTT
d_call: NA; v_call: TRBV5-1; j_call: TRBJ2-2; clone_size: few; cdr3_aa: CASSLLVSANTGELFF; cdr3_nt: TGCGCCAGCAGCTTGTTGGTGTCAGCAAACACCGGGGAGCTGTTTTTT
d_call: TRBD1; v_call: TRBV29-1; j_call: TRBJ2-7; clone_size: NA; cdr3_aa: CSVQARTGTYEQYF; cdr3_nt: TGCAGCGTTCAAGCTCGGACAGGGACCTACGAGCAGTACTTC
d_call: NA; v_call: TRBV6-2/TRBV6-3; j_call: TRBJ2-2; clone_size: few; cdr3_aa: CASRSADYPSIGELFF; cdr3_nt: TGTGCCAGCAGGAGTGCGGACTACCCAAGTATCGGGGAGCTGTTTTTT
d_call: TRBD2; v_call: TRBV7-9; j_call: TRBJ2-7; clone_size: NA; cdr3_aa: CASSLLGGRSYEQYF; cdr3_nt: TGTGCCAGCAGCTTACTGGGGGGGAGATCCTACGAGCAGTACTTC
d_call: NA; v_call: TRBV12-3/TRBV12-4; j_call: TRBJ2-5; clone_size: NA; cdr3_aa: CASRDAVKGHQETQYF; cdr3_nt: TGTGCCAGCCGAGACGCGGTGAAGGGTCATCAAGAGACCCAGTACTTC
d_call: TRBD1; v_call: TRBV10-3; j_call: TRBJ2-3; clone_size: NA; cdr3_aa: CAISEENWDRVDF; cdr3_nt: TGTGCCATCAGTGAAGAAAATTGGGACAGGGTAGACTTT
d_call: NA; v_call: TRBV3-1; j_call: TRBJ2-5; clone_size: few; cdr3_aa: CASSQMETQYF; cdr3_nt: TGTGCCAGCAGCCAAATGGAGACCCAGTACTTC
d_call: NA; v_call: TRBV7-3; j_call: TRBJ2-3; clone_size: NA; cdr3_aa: CASSSTGALTRMQYF; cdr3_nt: TGTGCCAGCAGCTCTACCGGGGCGCTAACCAGGATGCAGTATTTT
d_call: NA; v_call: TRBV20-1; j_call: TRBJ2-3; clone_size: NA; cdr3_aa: CSAIFTDTQYF; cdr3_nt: TGCAGTGCTATCTTTACAGATACGCAGTATTTT
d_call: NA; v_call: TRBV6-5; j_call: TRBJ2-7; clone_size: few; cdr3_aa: CASSYSSSAGSSYEQYF; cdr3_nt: TGTGCCAGCAGTTACTCGTCATCGGCGGGAAGCTCCTACGAGCAGTACTTC
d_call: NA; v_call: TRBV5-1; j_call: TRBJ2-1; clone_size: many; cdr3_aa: CASSFTGPSNEQFF; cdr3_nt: TGCGCCAGCAGCTTCACGGGCCCCTCCAATGAGCAGTTCTTC
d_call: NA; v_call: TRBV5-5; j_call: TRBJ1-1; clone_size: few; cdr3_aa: CASSSDGYTEAFF; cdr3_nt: TGTGCCAGCAGCTCGGACGGCTACACTGAAGCTTTCTTT